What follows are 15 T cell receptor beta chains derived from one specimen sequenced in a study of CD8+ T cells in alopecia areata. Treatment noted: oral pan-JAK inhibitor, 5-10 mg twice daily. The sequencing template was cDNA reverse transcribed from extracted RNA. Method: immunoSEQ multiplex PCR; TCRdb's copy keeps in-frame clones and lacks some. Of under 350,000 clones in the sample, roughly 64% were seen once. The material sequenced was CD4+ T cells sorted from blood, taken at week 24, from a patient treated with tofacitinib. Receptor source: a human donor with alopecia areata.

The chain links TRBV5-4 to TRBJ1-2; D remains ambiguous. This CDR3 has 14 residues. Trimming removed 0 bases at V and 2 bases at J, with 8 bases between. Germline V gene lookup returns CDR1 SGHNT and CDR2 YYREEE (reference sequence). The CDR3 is CASSLVAGNYGYTF. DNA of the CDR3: TGTGCCAGCAGCTTGGTCGCGGGGAACTATGGCTACACCTTC.

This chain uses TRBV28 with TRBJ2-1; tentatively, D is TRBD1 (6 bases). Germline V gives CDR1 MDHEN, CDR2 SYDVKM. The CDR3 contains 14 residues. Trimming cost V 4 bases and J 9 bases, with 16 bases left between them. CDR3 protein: CASSSRDTRREQFF. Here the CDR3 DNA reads TGTGCCAGCAGTTCCCGGGACACCCGCCGTGAGCAGTTCTTC.

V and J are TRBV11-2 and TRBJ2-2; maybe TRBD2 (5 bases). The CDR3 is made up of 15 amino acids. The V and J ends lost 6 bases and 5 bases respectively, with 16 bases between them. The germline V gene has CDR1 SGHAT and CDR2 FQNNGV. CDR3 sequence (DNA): TGTGCCAGCAGGGCACCGGGGTACGGGACCGGGGAGCTGTTTTTT. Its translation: CASRAPGYGTGELFF. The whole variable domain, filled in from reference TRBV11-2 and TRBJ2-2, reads EAGVAQSPRYKIIEKRQSVAFWCNPISGHATLYWYQQILGQGPKLLIQFQNNGVVDDSQLPKDRFSAERLKGVDSTLKIQPAKLEDSAVYLCASRAPGYGTGELFFGEGSRLTVL.

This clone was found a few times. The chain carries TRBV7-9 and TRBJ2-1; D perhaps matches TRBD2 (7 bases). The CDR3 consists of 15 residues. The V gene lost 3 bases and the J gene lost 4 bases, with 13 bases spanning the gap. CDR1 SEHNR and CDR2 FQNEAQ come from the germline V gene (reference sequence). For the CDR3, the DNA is TGTGCCAGCAGCTTGGGAGGGGGAACGTACAATGAGCAGTTCTTC. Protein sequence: CASSLGGGTYNEQFF.

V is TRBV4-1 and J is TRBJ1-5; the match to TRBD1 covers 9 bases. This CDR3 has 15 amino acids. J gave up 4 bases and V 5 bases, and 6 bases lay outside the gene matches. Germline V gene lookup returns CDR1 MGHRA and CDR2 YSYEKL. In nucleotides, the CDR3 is TGCGCCAGCAGCTTAGGACAGGGGCTAAATCAGCCCCAGCATTTT. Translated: CASSLGQGLNQPQHF.

The CDR3 coding sequence is TGTGCCAGCAGCGGGGACAGGGGAAGACCAGATACGCAGTATTTT. Protein: CASSGDRGRPDTQYF. The chain has TRBV25-1 and TRBJ2-3; TRBD1 matches 10 bases. The length of the CDR3 is 15 residues. Germline V CDR1 and CDR2: MGHDK, SYGVNS. The trim removed 6 bases at V and 4 bases at J, leaving 7 bases unmatched.

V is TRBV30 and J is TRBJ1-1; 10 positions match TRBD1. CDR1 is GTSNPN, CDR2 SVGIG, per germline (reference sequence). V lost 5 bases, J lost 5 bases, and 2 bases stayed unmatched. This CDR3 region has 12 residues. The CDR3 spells CAWGQGETEAFF. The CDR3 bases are TGTGCCTGGGGACAGGGGGAAACTGAAGCTTTCTTT.

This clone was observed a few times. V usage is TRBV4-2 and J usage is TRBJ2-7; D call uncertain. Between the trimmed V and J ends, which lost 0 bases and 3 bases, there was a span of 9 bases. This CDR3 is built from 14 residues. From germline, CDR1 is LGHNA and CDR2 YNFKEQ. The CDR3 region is CASSQDTDYYEQYF. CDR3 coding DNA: TGTGCCAGCAGCCAAGATACGGATTACTACGAGCAGTACTTC.

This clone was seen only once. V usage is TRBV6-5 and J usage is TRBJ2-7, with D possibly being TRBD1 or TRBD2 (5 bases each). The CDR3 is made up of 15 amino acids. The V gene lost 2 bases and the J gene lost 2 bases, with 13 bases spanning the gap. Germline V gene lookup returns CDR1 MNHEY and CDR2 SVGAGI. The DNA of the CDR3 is TGTGCCAGCAGTTACCGAGGGGCTAATCCCTACGAGCAGTACTTC. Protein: CASSYRGANPYEQYF.

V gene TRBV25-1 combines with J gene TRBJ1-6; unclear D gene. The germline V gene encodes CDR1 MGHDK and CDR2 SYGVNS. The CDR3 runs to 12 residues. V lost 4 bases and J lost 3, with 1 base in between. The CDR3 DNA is TGTGCCAGCAGTGTCTATAATTCACCCCTCCACTTT. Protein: CASSVYNSPLHF.

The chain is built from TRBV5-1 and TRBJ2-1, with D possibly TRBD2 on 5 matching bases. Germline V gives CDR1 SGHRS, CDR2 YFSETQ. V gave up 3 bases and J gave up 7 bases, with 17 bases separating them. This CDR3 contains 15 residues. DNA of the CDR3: TGCGCCAGCAGCTCGTGGACGGGGTCGGGGAATGAGCAGTTCTTC. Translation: CASSSWTGSGNEQFF.

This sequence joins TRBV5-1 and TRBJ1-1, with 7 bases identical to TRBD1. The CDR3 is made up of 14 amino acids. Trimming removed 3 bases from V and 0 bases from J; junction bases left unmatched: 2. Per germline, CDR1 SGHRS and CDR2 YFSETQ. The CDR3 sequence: CASSWGQLNTEAFF. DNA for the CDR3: TGCGCCAGCAGCTGGGGACAGTTGAACACTGAAGCTTTCTTT. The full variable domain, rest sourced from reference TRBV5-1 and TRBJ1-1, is KAGVTQTPRYLIKTRGQQVTLSCSPISGHRSVSWYQQTPGQGLQFLFEYFSETQRNKGNFPGRFSGRQFSNSRSEMNVSTLELGDSALYLCASSWGQLNTEAFFGQGTRLTVV.

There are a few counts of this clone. CDR3 sequence: CASSISSDTQYF. CDR3 coding DNA: TGTGCCAGTAGTATTAGCTCCGATACGCAGTATTTT. The chain recombines TRBV19 with TRBJ2-3; D uncertain. V gave up 3 bases and J gave up 6 bases, with 7 bases separating them. This CDR3 has 12 amino acids. CDR1 is LNHDA, CDR2 SQIVND, per germline (reference sequence). Using reference TRBV19 and TRBJ2-3 for the parts outside the CDR3, the full variable domain is DGGITQSPKYLFRKEGQNVTLSCEQNLNHDAMYWYRQDPGQGLRLIYYSQIVNDFQKGDIAEGYSVSREKKESFPLTVTSAQKNPTAFYLCASSISSDTQYFGPGTRLTVL.

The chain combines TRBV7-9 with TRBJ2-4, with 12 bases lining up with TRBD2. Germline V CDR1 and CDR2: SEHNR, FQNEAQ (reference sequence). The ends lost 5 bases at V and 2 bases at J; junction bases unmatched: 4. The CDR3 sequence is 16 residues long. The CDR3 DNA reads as TGTGCCAGCAGCAACACTAGCGGGGGGACCAAAAACATTCAGTACTTC. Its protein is CASSNTSGGTKNIQYF.

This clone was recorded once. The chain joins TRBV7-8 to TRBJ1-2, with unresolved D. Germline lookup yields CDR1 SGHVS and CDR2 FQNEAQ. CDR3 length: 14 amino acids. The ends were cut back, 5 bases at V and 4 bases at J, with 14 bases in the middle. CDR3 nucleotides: TGTGCCAGCAGCAAGACTACCCGGATCTATGGCTACACCTTC. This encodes CASSKTTRIYGYTF.